This T cell receptor beta chain stems from a study of early T cells in non-severe SARS-CoV-2 infection. In its sample, this clonotype was seen a few times. CDR1 and CDR2 (germline): WSHSY, SAAADI. Trimming at V came to 0 bases and at J to 7 bases, leaving 11 bases not matched to a gene. The CDR3 has 17 residues. TCRdb re-called the 5' RACE reads with MiXCR, one entry per CDR3 protein. The sample comprises some 70,000 distinct CDR3 sequences, about 4.9% of which are singletons, and 4% to 5% rests with the top ten. The sample consisted of whole blood. The sequence derives from an adult who was a healthcare worker with PCR-confirmed SARS-CoV-2 infection or an uninfected control (not recorded which). The J gene is TRBJ2-3, the V gene TRBV10-2, with 9 bases aligning to TRBD2. The CDR3 region is CASSESSTSGGLNTQYF. DNA of the CDR3: TGCGCCAGCAGTGAGTCGTCGACTAGCGGTGGTCTAAATACGCAGTATTTT.